A selection of T cell receptor beta chains follows, all from one sample in a study of blood T cell repertoires in COVID-19. Repertoires were generated with immunoSEQ multiplex PCR, while TCRdb's copy carries only in-frame clones and drops some. The profile shows about 66,000 clones, approximately 88% of them singletons. Source material: peripheral blood. These receptors were taken from a woman aged 70-85 years with acute or convalescent COVID-19. CDR3s include the opening cysteine and the closing phenylalanine or tryptophan. A D gene is named only where the DNA matches it firmly. Part of the rows lack a size; the others show once, few, many or a class for expanded clones.

cdr3_length: 16
v_call: TRBV28
j_call: TRBJ1-2
d_call: TRBD1
clone_size: .
cdr3_aa: CASSLWVAGGNYGYTF
cdr3_nt: TGTGCCAGCAGTTTATGGGTGGCAGGGGGAAACTATGGCTACACCTTC

cdr3_length: 14
v_call: TRBV7-8
j_call: TRBJ2-7
d_call: .
clone_size: .
cdr3_aa: CATAKENPSYEQYF
cdr3_nt: TGTGCCACCGCGAAAGAAAATCCCTCCTACGAGCAGTACTTC

cdr3_length: 14
v_call: TRBV4-2
j_call: TRBJ2-5
d_call: .
clone_size: .
cdr3_aa: CASSQGHSQETQYF
cdr3_nt: TGTGCCAGCAGCCAAGGACATTCCCAAGAGACCCAGTACTTC

cdr3_length: 15
v_call: TRBV5-1
j_call: TRBJ1-2
d_call: TRBD1
clone_size: .
cdr3_aa: CASSLGGTANYGYTF
cdr3_nt: TGCGCCAGCAGCTTGGGAGGGACAGCTAACTATGGCTACACCTTC

cdr3_length: 14
v_call: TRBV27
j_call: TRBJ2-7
d_call: .
clone_size: .
cdr3_aa: CASSFRTASYEQYF
cdr3_nt: TGTGCCAGCAGTTTCCGGACAGCCTCCTACGAGCAGTACTTC

cdr3_length: 13
v_call: TRBV18
j_call: TRBJ1-2
d_call: TRBD1
clone_size: .
cdr3_aa: CASSPPLTGGYTF
cdr3_nt: TGTGCCAGCTCACCACCCTTAACAGGGGGGTACACCTTC

cdr3_length: 14
v_call: TRBV19
j_call: TRBJ1-1
d_call: TRBD1
clone_size: .
cdr3_aa: CASRTGGELPEAFF
cdr3_nt: TGTGCCAGCAGAACAGGGGGCGAACTCCCTGAAGCTTTCTTT

cdr3_length: 15
v_call: TRBV3-1/TRBV3-2
j_call: TRBJ1-6
d_call: .
clone_size: .
cdr3_aa: CASSLWTSADSPLHF
cdr3_nt: TGTGCCAGCAGCCTATGGACGTCAGCGGATTCACCCCTCCACTTT

cdr3_length: 17
v_call: TRBV19
j_call: TRBJ2-2
d_call: TRBD1
clone_size: .
cdr3_aa: CASSPTGVVPDTGELFF
cdr3_nt: TGTGCCAGTAGTCCTACAGGGGTCGTACCTGATACCGGGGAGCTGTTTTTT

cdr3_length: 17
v_call: TRBV5-1
j_call: TRBJ1-2
d_call: .
clone_size: .
cdr3_aa: CASSLGTARQNNYGYTF
cdr3_nt: TGCGCCAGCAGCTTGGGGACAGCTCGGCAGAATAACTATGGCTACACCTTC

cdr3_length: 14
v_call: TRBV5-1
j_call: TRBJ1-1
d_call: .
clone_size: .
cdr3_aa: CASSPVKTDTEAFF
cdr3_nt: TGCGCCAGCAGCCCGGTGAAGACAGACACTGAAGCTTTCTTT

cdr3_length: 13
v_call: TRBV6-6
j_call: TRBJ1-1
d_call: .
clone_size: .
cdr3_aa: CASTPLQRGARVF
cdr3_nt: TGTGCCAGCACCCCCCTGCAACGGGGGGCGCGGGTCTTT

cdr3_length: 16
v_call: TRBV7-2
j_call: TRBJ2-2
d_call: TRBD2
clone_size: .
cdr3_aa: CASSLGTAGGPGELFF
cdr3_nt: TGTGCCAGCAGCTTGGGAACGGCGGGAGGGCCCGGGGAGCTGTTTTTT

cdr3_length: 15
v_call: TRBV6-5
j_call: TRBJ1-3
d_call: TRBD1
clone_size: .
cdr3_aa: CASSRQGAAGNTIYF
cdr3_nt: TGTGCCAGCAGTCGGCAGGGGGCTGCTGGAAACACCATATATTTT

cdr3_length: 15
v_call: TRBV6-5
j_call: TRBJ1-5
d_call: .
clone_size: .
cdr3_aa: CASRPMAYSNQPQHF
cdr3_nt: TGTGCCAGCAGGCCCATGGCATATAGCAATCAGCCCCAGCATTTT

cdr3_length: 15
v_call: TRBV5-1
j_call: TRBJ1-2
d_call: .
clone_size: .
cdr3_aa: CASSPGQPTNYGYTF
cdr3_nt: TGCGCCAGCAGCCCCGGACAGCCCACTAACTATGGCTACACCTTC

cdr3_length: 14
v_call: TRBV6-5
j_call: TRBJ1-2
d_call: .
clone_size: .
cdr3_aa: CASSSRIRDHGYTF
cdr3_nt: TGTGCCAGCAGTTCCCGAATTAGAGATCATGGCTACACCTTC

cdr3_length: 15
v_call: TRBV5-1
j_call: TRBJ2-7
d_call: TRBD1
clone_size: .
cdr3_aa: CASSPREGQSYEQYF
cdr3_nt: TGCGCCAGCAGCCCCCGAGAGGGACAGAGCTACGAGCAGTACTTC

cdr3_length: 15
v_call: TRBV18
j_call: TRBJ1-5
d_call: .
clone_size: .
cdr3_aa: CASSPVAQFNQPQHF
cdr3_nt: TGTGCCAGCTCACCAGTAGCGCAATTCAATCAGCCCCAGCATTTT

cdr3_length: 11
v_call: TRBV10-3
j_call: TRBJ1-1
d_call: TRBD1
clone_size: .
cdr3_aa: CAISHDRVAFF
cdr3_nt: TGTGCCATCAGCCACGACAGGGTAGCTTTCTTT

cdr3_length: 16
v_call: TRBV18
j_call: TRBJ2-3
d_call: .
clone_size: .
cdr3_aa: CASSPPENSGADTQYF
cdr3_nt: TGTGCCAGCTCACCACCGGAGAATAGCGGCGCAGATACGCAGTATTTT

cdr3_length: 11
v_call: TRBV7-9
j_call: TRBJ1-2
d_call: .
clone_size: few
cdr3_aa: CALRENYGYTF
cdr3_nt: TGTGCCTTGCGAGAGAACTATGGCTACACCTTC

cdr3_length: 14
v_call: TRBV3-1/TRBV3-2
j_call: TRBJ2-7
d_call: .
clone_size: .
cdr3_aa: CASSSGRVYYEQYF
cdr3_nt: TGTGCCAGCAGCTCAGGCAGGGTATACTACGAGCAGTACTTC

cdr3_length: 14
v_call: TRBV7-9
j_call: TRBJ1-1
d_call: .
clone_size: .
cdr3_aa: CASSSAGSHTEAFF
cdr3_nt: TGTGCCAGCAGCTCGGCAGGGTCCCACACTGAAGCTTTCTTT

cdr3_length: 16
v_call: TRBV29-1
j_call: TRBJ1-2
d_call: TRBD1
clone_size: .
cdr3_aa: CSVAGTGSLWGDGYTF
cdr3_nt: TGCAGCGTTGCCGGGACAGGGAGTCTCTGGGGAGATGGCTACACCTTC

cdr3_length: 15
v_call: TRBV20-1
j_call: TRBJ1-2
d_call: .
clone_size: .
cdr3_aa: CSASGPDRGLVRYTF
cdr3_nt: TGCAGTGCTAGTGGCCCGGATCGCGGATTAGTTCGCTACACCTTC

cdr3_length: 12
v_call: TRBV30
j_call: TRBJ2-3
d_call: TRBD1
clone_size: .
cdr3_aa: CAWIKQGDTQYF
cdr3_nt: TGTGCCTGGATCAAACAGGGGGATACGCAGTATTTT

cdr3_length: 14
v_call: TRBV5-5
j_call: TRBJ1-2
d_call: .
clone_size: .
cdr3_aa: CASGPPGVSYGYTF
cdr3_nt: TGTGCCAGCGGCCCGCCGGGAGTATCCTATGGCTACACCTTC

cdr3_length: 14
v_call: TRBV9
j_call: TRBJ1-2
d_call: .
clone_size: .
cdr3_aa: CASSPTRFSYGYTF
cdr3_nt: TGTGCCAGCAGCCCGACGAGGTTCAGCTATGGCTACACCTTC

cdr3_length: 15
v_call: TRBV18
j_call: TRBJ2-7
d_call: .
clone_size: .
cdr3_aa: CASSPRQGSDYEQYF
cdr3_nt: TGTGCCAGCTCACCACGGCAGGGGAGTGACTACGAGCAGTACTTC

cdr3_length: 12
v_call: TRBV7-2
j_call: TRBJ1-2
d_call: .
clone_size: .
cdr3_aa: CASSLVDYGYTF
cdr3_nt: TGTGCCAGCAGCTTAGTAGACTATGGCTACACCTTC

cdr3_length: 13
v_call: TRBV7-3
j_call: TRBJ2-1
d_call: .
clone_size: .
cdr3_aa: CASSLLGDNEQFF
cdr3_nt: TGTGCCAGCAGCTTACTCGGGGATAATGAGCAGTTCTTC

cdr3_length: 14
v_call: TRBV5-4
j_call: TRBJ1-2
d_call: TRBD1
clone_size: .
cdr3_aa: CASSWGQRDYGYTF
cdr3_nt: TGTGCCAGCAGTTGGGGACAGCGCGACTATGGCTACACCTTC

cdr3_length: 13
v_call: TRBV4-1
j_call: TRBJ1-2
d_call: .
clone_size: few
cdr3_aa: CASSQVGSYGYTF
cdr3_nt: TGCGCCAGCAGCCAAGTGGGGAGCTATGGCTACACCTTC

cdr3_length: 15
v_call: TRBV6-2/TRBV6-3
j_call: TRBJ1-2
d_call: .
clone_size: .
cdr3_aa: CASSYSKQGGYGYTF
cdr3_nt: TGTGCCAGCAGTTACTCGAAACAGGGTGGATATGGCTACACCTTC

cdr3_length: 16
v_call: TRBV18
j_call: TRBJ2-2
d_call: TRBD1
clone_size: .
cdr3_aa: CASSPQGTANTGELFF
cdr3_nt: TGTGCCAGCTCACCACAAGGGACAGCGAACACCGGGGAGCTGTTTTTT

cdr3_length: 14
v_call: TRBV9
j_call: TRBJ1-1
d_call: .
clone_size: .
cdr3_aa: CASSEDNGDTEAFF
cdr3_nt: TGTGCCAGCAGCGAAGACAACGGGGACACTGAAGCTTTCTTT

cdr3_length: 13
v_call: TRBV30
j_call: TRBJ2-5
d_call: TRBD2
clone_size: .
cdr3_aa: CAWRGLAGETQYF
cdr3_nt: TGTGCCTGGAGGGGACTAGCGGGAGAGACCCAGTACTTC

cdr3_length: 16
v_call: TRBV7-3
j_call: TRBJ2-2
d_call: .
clone_size: .
cdr3_aa: CASSSWVGGATGELFF
cdr3_nt: TGTGCCAGCAGCTCATGGGTTGGCGGGGCCACCGGGGAGCTGTTTTTT

cdr3_length: 16
v_call: TRBV28
j_call: TRBJ1-3
d_call: .
clone_size: .
cdr3_aa: CASSLDRRYSGNTIYF
cdr3_nt: TGTGCCAGCAGCCTCGACAGGCGTTACTCTGGAAACACCATATATTTT

cdr3_length: 15
v_call: TRBV5-4
j_call: TRBJ1-2
d_call: TRBD1
clone_size: once
cdr3_aa: CASSLLGRGNYGYTF
cdr3_nt: TGTGCCAGCAGCTTGTTAGGCAGGGGGAACTATGGCTACACCTTC